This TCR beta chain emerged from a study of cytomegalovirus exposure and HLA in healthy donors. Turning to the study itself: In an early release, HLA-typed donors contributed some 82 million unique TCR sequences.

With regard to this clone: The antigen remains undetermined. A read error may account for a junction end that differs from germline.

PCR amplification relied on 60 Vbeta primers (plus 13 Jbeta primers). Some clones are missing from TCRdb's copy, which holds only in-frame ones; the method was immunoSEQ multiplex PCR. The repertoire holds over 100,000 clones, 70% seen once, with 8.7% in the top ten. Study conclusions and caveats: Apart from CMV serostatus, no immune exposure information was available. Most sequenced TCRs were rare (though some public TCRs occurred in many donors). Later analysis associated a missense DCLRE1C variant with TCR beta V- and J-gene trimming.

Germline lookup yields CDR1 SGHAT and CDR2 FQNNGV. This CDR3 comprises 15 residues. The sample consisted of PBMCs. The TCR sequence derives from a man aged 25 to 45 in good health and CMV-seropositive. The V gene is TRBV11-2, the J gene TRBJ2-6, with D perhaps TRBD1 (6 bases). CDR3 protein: CASSLNRAGANGLTF. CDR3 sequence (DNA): TGTGCCAGCAGCTTGAACAGGGCTGGGGCCAACGGCCTGACTTTC.